Listed below are T cell receptor beta chains from one sample, sequenced in a study of response to subunit inactivated influenza vaccine. From the RT-PCR reads, TCRdb called clonotypes with MiXCR, one entry per CDR3 protein. This sample has roughly 570,000 distinct CDR3 sequences, with 13% found just once. This specimen consisted of PBMCs from blood, obtained more than 35 days after vaccination. The receptors originated from a man over 45 who received an inactivated influenza vaccine. The CDR3 runs from the conserved cysteine through the conserved F or W. D genes are given only for firm matches. For some rows the clone size is stated as once, few or many, or as a class when expanded; others skip it.

D	J	V	size	DNA	CDR3
NA	TRBJ2-5	TRBV6-1	few	TGTGCCAGCAGTCAGCGGGCTGGACGAGAGGCCCAGTACTTC	CASSQRAGREAQYF
TRBD2	TRBJ2-3	TRBV12-3/TRBV12-4	few	TGTGCCATCAGGACTAGCGGGGCACCCACAGATACGCAGTATTTT	CAIRTSGAPTDTQYF
NA	TRBJ1-1	TRBV6-1	NA	TGTGCCAGCATCGCGGGGGCCTTGAACACTGAAGCTTTCTTT	CASIAGALNTEAFF
NA	TRBJ2-7	TRBV5-1	few	TGCGCCAGCAGCTTCTTTCCCGGGACAACCTACGAGCAGTACTTC	CASSFFPGTTYEQYF
TRBD2	TRBJ2-1	TRBV28	NA	TGTGCCAGCAGTTTGCGTGGCGGGAGTCGCTACAATGAGCAGTTCTTC	CASSLRGGSRYNEQFF
TRBD2	TRBJ2-3	TRBV7-2	few	TGTGCCAGCAGCGAACTAGCGATCCTTGATACGCAGTATTTT	CASSELAILDTQYF
NA	TRBJ2-1	TRBV5-1	many	TGCGCCAGCAGCTCCTCCAATGAGCAGTTCTTC	CASSSSNEQFF
NA	TRBJ2-3	TRBV28	few	TGTGCCAGCAGCACCCCCGGCTGGGAGCCCACAGATACGCAGTATTTT	CASSTPGWEPTDTQYF
TRBD1	TRBJ2-2	TRBV7-9	NA	TGTGCCAGCAGATCGGGACAGGGGGGCACCGGGGAGCTGTTTTTT	CASRSGQGGTGELFF
NA	TRBJ1-5	TRBV7-2	NA	TGTGCCAGCAGCCAAACCGGGGTATATAGCAATCAGCCCCAGCATTTT	CASSQTGVYSNQPQHF
TRBD2	TRBJ2-5	TRBV6-5	few	TGTGCCAGCAGTTACTCAGTGCCGGGACTAGCGGCACAAGAGACCCAGTACTTC	CASSYSVPGLAAQETQYF
TRBD2	TRBJ2-1	TRBV9	few	TGTGCCAGCAGCGTCTTACTAGCGGGGTACAATGAGCAGTTCTTC	CASSVLLAGYNEQFF
TRBD2	TRBJ2-6	TRBV10-3	NA	TGTGCCATCAGTGATTTACTAGCGGGAGCTGGGGCCAACGTCCTGACTTTC	CAISDLLAGAGANVLTF
NA	TRBJ1-6	TRBV11-1	NA	TGTGCCAGCAGCTTATCCGGATCCTTTGGCTCCTATAATTCACCCCTCCACTTT	CASSLSGSFGSYNSPLHF
TRBD1	TRBJ1-5	TRBV18	NA	TGTGCCAGCTCAGGGGACAGGGCAAGCAATCAGCCCCAGCATTTT	CASSGDRASNQPQHF
NA	TRBJ1-2	TRBV7-9	NA	TGTGCCAGCAGCCCAGACAATCATAACTATGGCTACACCTTC	CASSPDNHNYGYTF
TRBD1	TRBJ1-5	TRBV27	NA	TGTGCCAGCTCCCGACAGGGGGGCCTCCTTGGAGGCAATCAGCCCCAGCATTTT	CASSRQGGLLGGNQPQHF
NA	TRBJ2-5	TRBV5-1	NA	TGCGCCAGCACCCGGCTGGGGGGGCGGTCTCAAGAGACCCAGTACTTC	CASTRLGGRSQETQYF
TRBD2	TRBJ2-1	TRBV10-3	NA	TGTGCCATCAGTGATTCTAGCGGAAGAAGCTACAATGAGCAGTTCTTC	CAISDSSGRSYNEQFF
NA	TRBJ2-2	TRBV6-1	NA	TGTGCCAGCAGAACCACCGGGACAACGAACACCGGGGAGCTGTTTTTT	CASRTTGTTNTGELFF
NA	TRBJ2-7	TRBV10-3	NA	TGTGCCATCAGTGAGTCGAGAACAGGAGCAAACACCGGGCAGTACTTC	CAISESRTGANTGQYF
TRBD1	TRBJ1-6	TRBV12-3/TRBV12-4	NA	TGTGCCAGCACCTATAGAGACAGGGGTAATTCACCCCTCCACTTT	CASTYRDRGNSPLHF
NA	TRBJ2-1	TRBV24-1	many	TGTGCCACCAGTGATTACGACAAACCCGAGCAGTTCTTC	CATSDYDKPEQFF
NA	TRBJ2-5	TRBV7-9	NA	TGTGCCAGCAGTCGAAGAGCTAACAGCGGTGGGCAAGAGACCCAGTACTTC	CASSRRANSGGQETQYF
TRBD1	TRBJ2-6	TRBV12-3/TRBV12-4	NA	TGTGCCAGCAGTCTCGGGACAGGGTTCTCTGGGGCCAACGTCCTGACTTTC	CASSLGTGFSGANVLTF
NA	TRBJ1-4	TRBV12-3/TRBV12-4	NA	TGTGCCAGCAGGGACAGTAATAATGAAAAACTGTTTTTT	CASRDSNNEKLFF
TRBD2	TRBJ2-1	TRBV27	few	TGTGCCAGCAGTTTCCGCCCAGGACTAGCGAAAGGGGATGAGCAGTTCTTC	CASSFRPGLAKGDEQFF
TRBD1	TRBJ1-6	TRBV9	few	TGTGCCAGCGCCCGGGACAGGGTACGTTCACCCCTCCACTTT	CASARDRVRSPLHF
TRBD2	TRBJ2-1	TRBV7-2	few	TGTGCCAGCAGCTCAAGACTAGCGGCAGGGCCTGGTAATGAGCAGTTCTTC	CASSSRLAAGPGNEQFF
TRBD1	TRBJ1-5	TRBV7-9	few	TGTGCCAGCAGCGGCGGGGACAGCCCCCAGCATTTT	CASSGGDSPQHF
NA	TRBJ1-1	TRBV24-1	NA	TGTGCCACCAGAGGACTGAACACTGAAGCTTTCTTT	CATRGLNTEAFF
TRBD2	TRBJ2-2	TRBV4-1	NA	TGCGCCAGCAGCCGGCCGGGACTAGCGTCCGGGGAGCTGTTTTTT	CASSRPGLASGELFF
NA	TRBJ1-1	TRBV7-2	few	TGTGCCAGCAGCTTATCTAAGGGAAACACTGAAGCTTTCTTT	CASSLSKGNTEAFF
TRBD2	TRBJ2-1	TRBV7-3	few	TGTGCCAGCAGCTTAAAGGCGTCTAGCGGGAGGATGGATGAGCAGTTCTTC	CASSLKASSGRMDEQFF
TRBD1	TRBJ1-2	TRBV5-1	many	TGCGCCAGCAGCGTAGGAGGACAGGATTATGGCTACACCTTC	CASSVGGQDYGYTF
NA	TRBJ1-1	TRBV7-9	NA	TGTGCCAGCAGCGCCCCCGGGACGGAGGAGAACACTGAAGCTTTCTTT	CASSAPGTEENTEAFF
TRBD1	TRBJ1-2	TRBV20-1	few	TGCAGTGCTAGTTCGGGACAGGGAATTTCTGGCTACACCTTC	CSASSGQGISGYTF
TRBD1	TRBJ2-3	TRBV6-5	NA	TGTGCCAGCAGTTACTCCACATCGGACAGGGTCGCAGATACGCAGTATTTT	CASSYSTSDRVADTQYF
NA	TRBJ2-1	TRBV11-3	NA	TGTGCCAGCAGCTTAGGTGGGGGGGCTCTCAATGAGCAGTTCTTC	CASSLGGGALNEQFF